One sample yielded the 29 T cell receptor beta chains listed below, sequenced in a study of T cell responses to AZD1222 COVID-19 vaccine. Data came from immunoSEQ multiplex PCR; TCRdb stores just in-frame clones and leaves some out. The data contain around 200,000 clones, 94% of them singletons. The sample here was peripheral blood, taken 28 days after the second AZD1222 dose. Every receptor here comes from an adult who received the AZD1222 COVID-19 vaccine.

DNA for the CDR3: TGTGCCAGCTCACCACGAGTGGGGCAGGGAACTGAAGCTTTCTTT. It encodes CASSPRVGQGTEAFF. The chain carries TRBV18 and TRBJ1-1; possibly TRBD1 for D (5 bases). The CDR3 runs 15 residues. Germline CDR1 KGHSH, CDR2 LQKENI. Trimming removed 1 base from V and 5 bases from J, with 14 bases in between. The entire variable domain, with the rest obtained from reference TRBV18 and TRBJ1-1, is as follows: NAGVMQNPRHLVRRRGQEARLRCSPMKGHSHVYWYRQLPEEGLKFMVYLQKENIIDESGMPKERFSAEFPKEGPSILRIQQVVRGDSAAYFCASSPRVGQGTEAFFGQGTRLTVV.

The CDR3 spells CASSGGNSYNEQFF. CDR3 DNA: TGTGCCAGCTCGGGCGGGAACTCCTACAATGAGCAGTTCTTC. The chain combines TRBV18 with TRBJ2-1; D perhaps matches TRBD2 (6 bases). V was cut by 6 bases and J by 0 bases, with 9 bases left in between. CDR1 and CDR2 from the germline V gene are KGHSH and LQKENI. The CDR3 consists of 14 residues. Drawing the rest from reference TRBV18 and TRBJ2-1, the complete variable domain is NAGVMQNPRHLVRRRGQEARLRCSPMKGHSHVYWYRQLPEEGLKFMVYLQKENIIDESGMPKERFSAEFPKEGPSILRIQQVVRGDSAAYFCASSGGNSYNEQFFGPGTRLTVL.

This clone was observed once. This chain joins TRBV7-9 and TRBJ2-5; TRBD1 aligns across 7 bases. Germline-derived CDR1 and CDR2 are SEHNR and FQNEAQ (reference sequence). With V trimmed by 0 bases and J by 2 bases, 15 bases remained unmatched. This CDR3 region has 19 residues. Here the CDR3 DNA reads TGTGCCAGCAGCTTAGCGACCCGACATTCGACAGGGTGGCAAGAGACCCAGTACTTC. Its translation is CASSLATRHSTGWQETQYF.

This sequence joins TRBV19 and TRBJ1-5; D unclear. CDR1 LNHDA and CDR2 SQIVND come from the germline V gene (reference sequence). This CDR3 spans 14 amino acids. Between the trimmed V and J ends, which lost 7 bases and 6 bases, there was a span of 16 bases. CDR3 bases: TGTGCCAGTAAGAACAGCGGGTGGACTCAGCCCCAGCATTTT. It yields the protein CASKNSGWTQPQHF.

The rearrangement uses TRBV4-1 and TRBJ1-2; no clear D. Looked up from germline, CDR1 is MGHRA and CDR2 is YSYEKL. The V end lost 3 bases, the J end lost 8 bases, and 19 bases lay between the germline ends. The CDR3 has 15 residues. CDR3: CASSQGTYVSGGYTF. DNA for the CDR3: TGCGCCAGCAGCCAGGGAACATACGTGTCGGGCGGCTACACCTTC.

The chain employs TRBV27 and TRBJ1-5; D not resolved. V lost 5 bases, J lost 2 bases, and 10 bases lay in between. CDR3 length: 14 amino acids. Germline lookup yields CDR1 MNHEY and CDR2 SMNVEV (reference sequence). DNA of the CDR3: TGTGCCAGCAGTCCCAATTCGGGCAATCAGCCCCAGCATTTT. It yields the protein CASSPNSGNQPQHF.

This chain uses TRBV11-2 with TRBJ1-5; a weak D match, TRBD1 (5 bases). Per germline, CDR1 SGHAT and CDR2 FQNNGV. V was pared by 5 bases and J by 0 bases, with 17 bases between. CDR3 length: 17 residues. The CDR3 coding sequence is TGTGCCAGCAGCCCAGGGAACCGCCTTTATAGCAATCAGCCCCAGCATTTT. Residues: CASSPGNRLYSNQPQHF. Full variable domain (missing parts from reference TRBV11-2 and TRBJ1-5): EAGVAQSPRYKIIEKRQSVAFWCNPISGHATLYWYQQILGQGPKLLIQFQNNGVVDDSQLPKDRFSAERLKGVDSTLKIQPAKLEDSAVYLCASSPGNRLYSNQPQHFGDGTRLSIL.

The rearrangement joins TRBV11-3 to TRBJ2-1; D perhaps matches TRBD2 (6 bases). Germline loops: CDR1 SGHNT, CDR2 YENEEA. The CDR3 is made up of 16 amino acids. V was shortened by 0 bases and J by 4 bases, with 13 bases between the two germline ends. The CDR3 reads CASSLDGLQSYNEQFF. As DNA, the CDR3 is TGTGCCAGCAGCTTAGATGGACTACAGTCATACAATGAGCAGTTCTTC.

The CDR3 loop is CATSDDGGWSPLHF. CDR3 DNA sequence: TGTGCCACCAGTGATGATGGGGGATGGTCACCCCTCCACTTT. The chain uses TRBV24-1 and TRBJ1-6; maybe TRBD1 (5 bases). The CDR3 length is 14 residues. V shed 3 bases and J shed 10 bases, with 12 bases lying between them. Germline V lookup: CDR1 KGHDR, CDR2 SFDVKD.

In nucleotides, the CDR3 is TGTGCCAGTAGTTTCCTTTCTGGCCCAGTCGACGAGCAGTACTTC. This encodes CASSFLSGPVDEQYF. This sequence joins TRBV19 and TRBJ2-7; D not resolved. Trimming stripped 5 bases from V and 5 bases from J, with 19 bases between. The CDR3 is made up of 15 amino acids. The V gene's germline CDR1 is LNHDA and CDR2 SQIVND (reference sequence). Using reference TRBV19 and TRBJ2-7 for the parts outside the CDR3, the full variable domain is DGGITQSPKYLFRKEGQNVTLSCEQNLNHDAMYWYRQDPGQGLRLIYYSQIVNDFQKGDIAEGYSVSREKKESFPLTVTSAQKNPTAFYLCASSFLSGPVDEQYFGPGTRLTVT.

The table lists this clone with a count of one. As DNA, the CDR3 is TGTGCCAGCAGCTCTCCGACTAGCGAAAACATTCAGTACTTC. It encodes CASSSPTSENIQYF. The chain carries TRBV7-9 and TRBJ2-4, with TRBD2 matching 8 bases. Germline assignment: CDR1 SEHNR and CDR2 FQNEAQ (reference sequence). Trimming took 4 bases from V and 5 from J; bases not matched to a gene: 4. This CDR3 has 14 residues.

The chain carries TRBV12-3 or TRBV12-4 and TRBJ1-4, with D unclear. CDR3 length equals 12 residues. Between the trimmed V and J ends, which lost 3 bases and 8 bases, there was a span of 7 bases. CDR3 in amino acids: CASSFPMEKLFF. In DNA, the CDR3 is TGTGCCAGCAGTTTCCCCATGGAAAAACTGTTTTTT.

V is TRBV7-3 and J is TRBJ2-3; D gene ambiguous. Trimming stripped 5 bases from V and 4 bases from J, with 10 bases between. The length of the CDR3 is 13 residues. Germline V CDR1 and CDR2: SGHTA, FQGTGA. The CDR3, as DNA: TGTGCCAGCAGCCCCTCCGGCCCAGATACGCAGTATTTT. Translation: CASSPSGPDTQYF.

For this clone: The same CDR3 also results from other DNA sequences found in this sample. This chain links TRBV9 with TRBJ1-2; 8 bases are a match to TRBD1. The CDR3 runs 14 residues. In germline, CDR1 is SGDLS, CDR2 YYNGEE. With V trimmed by 2 bases and J by 5 bases, 5 bases remained unmatched. The CDR3 DNA sequence: TGTGCCAGCAGCGTGGATGACAGGGGTTATGGCTACACCTTC. Amino acids: CASSVDDRGYGYTF.

J is TRBJ2-7 and V is TRBV4-2; D unclear. Per germline, CDR1 LGHNA and CDR2 YNFKEQ. V lost 0 bases and J lost 4, with 4 bases in between. The CDR3 spans 12 residues. The CDR3 spells CASSQEKYEQYF. The CDR3 coding sequence is TGTGCCAGCAGCCAAGAGAAGTACGAGCAGTACTTC.

This clone was seen only once. This chain joins TRBV11-3 and TRBJ1-2; the D is unclear. The germline V gene encodes CDR1 SGHNT and CDR2 YENEEA. V was clipped by 3 bases and J by 1 base, with 3 bases between them. This CDR3 has 12 residues. The CDR3 DNA reads as TGTGCCAGCAGCTTGAGTAACTATGGCTACACCTTC. Translating it yields CASSLSNYGYTF. Full variable domain (outside the CDR3, taken from reference TRBV11-3 and TRBJ1-2): EAGVVQSPRYKIIEKKQPVAFWCNPISGHNTLYWYLQNLGQGPELLIRYENEEAVDDSQLPKDRFSAERLKGVDSTLKIQPAELGDSAVYLCASSLSNYGYTFGSGTRLTVV.

The chain joins TRBV9 to TRBJ1-2, with TRBD1 matching over 8 bases. This CDR3 contains 14 residues. Losses at the gene ends were 6 bases for V and 0 bases for J; bases not matched to a gene: 4. Germline assignment: CDR1 SGDLS and CDR2 YYNGEE. The CDR3 spells CASTRDRSNYGYTF. The DNA of the CDR3 is TGTGCCAGCACCCGGGACAGGTCTAACTATGGCTACACCTTC.

The rearrangement uses TRBV7-9 and TRBJ2-1; D is possibly TRBD1 or TRBD2 (5 bases each). CDR1 is SEHNR and CDR2 is FQNEAQ in the germline V gene (reference sequence). The V gene lost 5 bases and the J gene lost 8 bases, with 19 bases spanning the gap. The CDR3 consists of 15 residues. CDR3 loop: CASSQRDLKWDEQFF. CDR3 DNA sequence: TGTGCCAGCAGCCAACGGGACCTAAAATGGGATGAGCAGTTCTTC.

With regard to this clone: Other DNA sequences in the same sample also yield this CDR3. This rearrangement joins TRBV19 to TRBJ1-1, with 8 bases aligning to TRBD1. The CDR3 is made up of 12 amino acids. V lost 8 bases and J lost 4; bases outside the gene matches: 3. Germline CDR1 and CDR2: LNHDA and SQIVND (reference sequence). The CDR3 nucleotides read TGTGCCAGTCGTACAGGGGGCACTGAAGCTTTCTTT. This encodes CASRTGGTEAFF. Full variable domain (missing parts from reference TRBV19 and TRBJ1-1): DGGITQSPKYLFRKEGQNVTLSCEQNLNHDAMYWYRQDPGQGLRLIYYSQIVNDFQKGDIAEGYSVSREKKESFPLTVTSAQKNPTAFYLCASRTGGTEAFFGQGTRLTVV.

The J gene is TRBJ1-4, the V gene TRBV5-5, with unresolved D. The germline gives CDR1 SGHKS, CDR2 YYEKEE (reference sequence). This CDR3 has 16 amino acids. V was clipped by 0 bases and J by 0 bases, with 9 bases between them. CDR3: CASSLVAIATNEKLFF. The CDR3 nucleotides read TGTGCCAGCAGCTTGGTGGCAATCGCAACTAATGAAAAACTGTTTTTT.

J is TRBJ1-5 and V is TRBV10-2; the D gene is possibly TRBD1 (6 bases). Germline assignment: CDR1 WSHSY and CDR2 SAAADI. V lost 4 bases and J 4 bases, leaving 11 bases between the germline ends. This CDR3 region has 14 residues. The CDR3 loop is CASSARRGNQPQHF. The DNA for the CDR3 is TGCGCCAGCAGTGCACGCAGGGGTAATCAGCCCCAGCATTTT.

The rearrangement joins TRBV11-2 to TRBJ2-5, with D perhaps TRBD1 (6 bases). Trimming took off 1 base at V and 1 base at J, with 16 bases between the two ends. From germline, CDR1 is SGHAT and CDR2 FQNNGV. The CDR3 runs to 17 residues. Written as DNA, the CDR3 is TGTGCCAGCAGCTTAGCTTGGTCAGGGGTGCTCCAAGAGACCCAGTACTTC. It yields the protein CASSLAWSGVLQETQYF.

This clone was seen once. The chain uses TRBV24-1 and TRBJ2-1, with 9 bases aligning to TRBD1. There are 14 residues in the CDR3. The trim removed 3 bases at V and 10 bases at J, leaving 6 bases unmatched. The germline CDR1 and CDR2 sequences are KGHDR and SFDVKD. The CDR3, as DNA: TGTGCCACCAGTGATACAGGGGGCAGGAAGGAGCAGTTCTTC. This sequence encodes CATSDTGGRKEQFF.

The chain carries TRBV1 and TRBJ2-7; the table names TRBD1, a call not compared with the DNA. TRBV1 is shown as a pseudogene. The CDR3 consists of 17 residues. CDR3: CTSSQDSLGVEDYEQYF. The CDR3 bases are TGCACCAGCAGCCAAGATAGCCTAGGGGTGGAAGACTACGAGCAGTACTTC.

The chain combines TRBV6-5 with TRBJ2-7; D ambiguous. Deletions cut 7 bases from V and 5 bases from J, with 12 bases between. The V gene's germline CDR1 is MNHEY and CDR2 SVGAGI. The CDR3 is 12 amino acids. For the CDR3, the DNA is TGTGCCAGCACGAGAGACGGCGACGAGCAGTACTTC. Translated, it gives CASTRDGDEQYF.

V usage is TRBV19 and J usage is TRBJ2-2; 10 bases line up with TRBD2. Germline trimming cut 6 bases from V and 1 base from J; bases unmatched to any gene: 5. CDR3 length: 16 residues. Germline V lookup: CDR1 LNHDA, CDR2 SQIVND (reference sequence). The CDR3 reads CASSERTSGNTGELFF. CDR3 bases: TGTGCCAGTAGCGAGCGGACTAGCGGGAACACCGGGGAGCTGTTTTTT.

The chain carries TRBV5-1 and TRBJ1-1; D is undetermined. Deletions cut 1 base from V and 5 bases from J, with 9 bases between. The CDR3 sequence is 13 residues long. The germline V gene encodes CDR1 SGHRS and CDR2 YFSETQ. The CDR3 bases are TGCGCCAGCAGCTTGTCCGACGGGACTGAAGCTTTCTTT. It is translated as CASSLSDGTEAFF. The variable domain in full, with the rest retrieved from reference TRBV5-1 and TRBJ1-1, is KAGVTQTPRYLIKTRGQQVTLSCSPISGHRSVSWYQQTPGQGLQFLFEYFSETQRNKGNFPGRFSGRQFSNSRSEMNVSTLELGDSALYLCASSLSDGTEAFFGQGTRLTVV.

This CDR3 reads CASTQDSTWQETQYF. In DNA, the CDR3 is TGTGCCAGCACTCAGGACTCTACGTGGCAAGAGACCCAGTACTTC. This rearrangement joins TRBV2 to TRBJ2-5; tentative D call: TRBD2 (5 bases). The V gene's germline CDR1 is SNHLY and CDR2 FYNNEI. Trimming stripped 7 bases from V and 2 bases from J, with 17 bases between. The CDR3 has 15 residues. Based on the CDR3 plus reference TRBV2 and TRBJ2-5, the full variable domain is EPEVTQTPSHQVTQMGQEVILRCVPISNHLYFYWYRQILGQKVEFLVSFYNNEISEKSEIFDDQFSVERPDGSNFTLKIRSTKLEDSAMYFCASTQDSTWQETQYFGPGTRLLVL.

The V and J genes are TRBV15 and TRBJ1-6; D not resolved. The CDR3 totals 13 residues. Germline-derived CDR1 and CDR2 are LNHNV and YYDKDF (reference sequence). The V end lost 0 bases, the J end lost 13 bases, and 10 bases lay between the germline ends. The DNA for the CDR3 is TGTGCCACCAGCAGAGAGTCCCCCTCCCCCCTCCACTTT. It is translated as CATSRESPSPLHF.